The 9 T cell receptor beta chains below come from one sample, sequenced in a study of technical replicates of blood from several donors. Assay: immunoSEQ multiplex PCR; the TCRdb copy retains only in-frame clones and omits some. The table has tens of thousands of clones, around nine tenths seen once; the top ten hold about 0.27%. Sequencing input: T cells isolated from PBMCs. The receptors derive from a human donor in good health.

This sequence joins TRBV6-6 and TRBJ2-7; a possible D gene is TRBD2 (5 bases). This CDR3 region has 16 residues. Trimming took off 5 bases at V and 3 bases at J, with 20 bases between the two ends. Germline lookup yields CDR1 MNHNY and CDR2 SVGAGI (reference sequence). CDR3 loop: CASSPQRVRAGYEQYF. The CDR3 nucleotides are TGTGCCAGCAGTCCTCAAAGAGTAAGGGCGGGCTACGAGCAGTACTTC.

The chain has TRBV19 and TRBJ2-7, with 13 positions matching TRBD2. Germline-derived CDR1 and CDR2 are LNHDA and SQIVND (reference sequence). The CDR3 is made up of 16 amino acids. Trimming took 5 bases from V and 0 from J; bases not matched to a gene: 4. CDR3 amino acids: CASSSWTSGSSYEQYF. For the CDR3, the DNA is TGTGCCAGTAGTTCCTGGACTAGCGGGAGCTCCTACGAGCAGTACTTC.

This clone has only a few counts. The chain's CDR3 is CASSSTGMNTEAFF. In DNA form, the CDR3 reads TGTGCCAGCAGTTCTACAGGGATGAACACTGAAGCTTTCTTT. The chain links TRBV28 to TRBJ1-1, with D possibly being TRBD1 (6 bases). Germline V gene data show CDR1 as MDHEN and CDR2 as SYDVKM. The CDR3 runs 14 residues. With 4 bases removed from V and 0 bases from J, the gap between germline ends came to 9 bases.

The chain combines TRBV19 with TRBJ2-1, with TRBD2 matching 11 bases. Germline CDR1 reads LNHDA; CDR2 reads SQIVND (reference sequence). CDR3 size: 16 residues. V was pared by 2 bases and J by 8 bases, with 8 bases of the junction left unmatched. CDR3 sequence reads: CASSIQLAGVLDEQFF. In DNA form, the CDR3 reads TGTGCCAGTAGTATACAACTAGCGGGAGTATTGGATGAGCAGTTCTTC.

The gene calls are TRBV6-1 and TRBJ2-1, with D maybe TRBD1 (5 bases). Trimming took off 4 bases at V and 8 bases at J, with 24 bases between the two ends. The CDR3 is made up of 17 amino acids. In germline, CDR1 is MNHNS, CDR2 SASEGT. In DNA form, the CDR3 reads TGTGCCAGCAGTGCCCTTCAGGGAAAGGTACGTCGCTATGAGCAGTTCTTC. Translating gives CASSALQGKVRRYEQFF.

The V gene is TRBV10-3, the J gene TRBJ2-1; a weak D match, TRBD2 (6 bases). CDR3 length: 13 amino acids. V lost 2 bases, J lost 9 bases, and 11 bases lay in between. Germline V gene sequence: CDR1 ENHRY, CDR2 SYGVKD. The CDR3 spells CAISEPGRTEQFF. CDR3 DNA: TGTGCCATCAGTGAGCCGGGGAGGACTGAGCAGTTCTTC.

V gene TRBV2 combines with J gene TRBJ2-4; TRBD1 matches at 8 bases. The CDR3 sequence is 13 residues long. J gave up 15 bases and V 2 bases, and 9 bases lay outside the gene matches. The germline gives CDR1 SNHLY, CDR2 FYNNEI. CDR3 sequence (DNA): TGTGCCAGCAGTGAAAGCCGGGACAGGAATTGGTACTTC. This sequence encodes CASSESRDRNWYF.

The rearrangement links TRBV9 to TRBJ1-3; D is ambiguous. Between the trimmed V and J ends, which lost 0 bases and 4 bases, there was a span of 11 bases. The CDR3 loop spans 15 amino acids. Germline V gives CDR1 SGDLS, CDR2 YYNGEE. The DNA of the CDR3 is TGTGCCAGCAGCGTAGACGTCGGGTCGGGAAACACCATATATTTT. Translation gives CASSVDVGSGNTIYF. The whole variable domain, remainder taken from reference TRBV9 and TRBJ1-3, is DSGVTQTPKHLITATGQRVTLRCSPRSGDLSVYWYQQSLDQGLQFLIQYYNGEERAKGNILERFSAQQFPDLHSELNLSSLELGDSALYFCASSVDVGSGNTIYFGEGSWLTVV.

The gene calls are TRBV27 and TRBJ2-7; D is possibly TRBD1 (6 bases). The CDR3 is 13 amino acids. Germline V gene data show CDR1 as MNHEY and CDR2 as SMNVEV (reference sequence). V dropped 3 bases and J dropped 2 bases, with 8 bases sitting between them. CDR3 amino acids: CASSLGDTYEQYF. CDR3 in DNA: TGTGCCAGCAGTTTGGGGGACACCTACGAGCAGTACTTC.